These T cell receptor beta chains were read from a single sample in a study of monozygotic twins with inflammatory bowel disease. Following a re-call of the 5' RACE reads, TCRdb has one entry per CDR3 protein and lacks DNA. The data show under 350,000 distinct CDR3 sequences, and the top ten clones hold approximately 5.9%. Input material: blood. Receptors were obtained from a human donor with ulcerative colitis or Crohn's disease, or a healthy co-twin of an affected twin (not recorded which). Both conserved end residues are part of each CDR3. Each record gives: J gene, V gene, CDR3 protein.

TRBJ2-5 | TRBV4-3 | CASSQSRVLLAGDLQETQYF
TRBJ2-7 | TRBV12-3/TRBV12-4 | CASRGVGQGNEQYF
TRBJ2-2 | TRBV6-1 | CASSRQGAHTGELFF
TRBJ1-6 | TRBV29-1 | CSVRDSSYNSPLHF
TRBJ2-3 | TRBV9 | CASSVVGGRVDTQYF
TRBJ2-1 | TRBV18 | CASSPQRDENEQFF
TRBJ2-5 | TRBV2 | CASKRSENRELQYF
TRBJ2-5 | TRBV4-2 | CASSQSGGRALETQYF
TRBJ2-2 | TRBV7-2 | CASRLAGGNPTGELFF
TRBJ2-3 | TRBV7-2 | CASSPVVTDTQYF
TRBJ2-7 | TRBV13 | CASSLVTGPTYEQYF
TRBJ2-5 | TRBV20-1 | CSARDQETQYF
TRBJ2-6 | TRBV2 | CASYNRVGALSGANVLTF
TRBJ1-2 | TRBV5-1 | CASSLEAWGANYGYTF
TRBJ2-1 | TRBV29-1 | CSVVFATGSYNEQFF
TRBJ1-5 | TRBV27 | CASSPGTGRKPQHF
TRBJ2-7 | TRBV7-2 | CASSLNLGGSSYEQYF
TRBJ2-3 | TRBV20-1 | CSARGGAYGTDTQYF
TRBJ1-3 | TRBV5-1 | CASKSFSGNTIYF
TRBJ2-7 | TRBV6-5 | CASSPGLAVEQYF
TRBJ2-1 | TRBV4-3 | CASSQGLAETYNEQFF
TRBJ2-2 | TRBV7-2 | CASSLTAGPLRTGELFF
TRBJ2-7 | TRBV11-2 | CASSLTSGQGGEQYF
TRBJ2-1 | TRBV7-2 | CASSLDRGLYNEQFF
TRBJ2-7 | TRBV20-1 | CSAIRPTPGKSYGEQYF
TRBJ2-7 | TRBV12-3/TRBV12-4 | CASSLGSGQRPYEQYF
TRBJ2-3 | TRBV5-1 | CASNDGASTDTQYF
TRBJ2-1 | TRBV12-3/TRBV12-4 | CASSLGGSYNEQFF
TRBJ2-1 | TRBV5-1 | CASSLVSGTSGRNEQFF
TRBJ1-1 | TRBV3-1 | CASSQAQGTEAFF
TRBJ2-7 | TRBV20-1 | CSAHGLAGDEQYF
TRBJ1-5 | TRBV5-1 | CASSNPGQGAQPQHF
TRBJ1-2 | TRBV3-1 | CASSHSGYRTFYGYTF
TRBJ2-5 | TRBV20-1 | CSARGGTGVSETQYF
TRBJ2-5 | TRBV20-1 | CSAPRRQETQYF
TRBJ2-1 | TRBV10-2 | CASGNFRDQQEFF
TRBJ2-7 | TRBV27 | CASSSRAYYEQYF
TRBJ2-2 | TRBV5-5 | CASSWTGQKYTGELFF
TRBJ2-3 | TRBV4-3 | CASSQDLGADTQYF
TRBJ2-7 | TRBV27 | CASSFYGTAYEQYF
TRBJ1-1 | TRBV6-1 | CASSDQGAFTEAFF
TRBJ2-3 | TRBV27 | CASSPTVTGDTQYF
TRBJ1-6 | TRBV2 | CASSAVRAASPLHF
TRBJ1-5 | TRBV24-1 | CATRGGWDQPQHF
TRBJ2-6 | TRBV7-3 | CASSTLAAGANVLTF
TRBJ2-7 | TRBV11-2 | CASSLYPRREQYF
TRBJ1-4 | TRBV12-3/TRBV12-4 | CASSFRDNEKLFF
TRBJ2-5 | TRBV27 | CASSLFASRGGETQYF
TRBJ2-3 | TRBV20-1 | CSARGGSSTDTQYF
TRBJ2-1 | TRBV7-9 | CASSPPFREGHEQFF
TRBJ2-1 | TRBV9 | CATGDGHPYNEQFF
TRBJ2-1 | TRBV6-2/TRBV6-3 | CASSYSQRGGGVYNEQFF
TRBJ2-2 | TRBV10-3 | CAISEKVRGNTGELFF
TRBJ2-1 | TRBV6-1 | CASTQNVMGSNEQFF